This is a list of T cell receptor beta chains from one sample in a study of T cell changes during pregnancy in multiple sclerosis. Only in-frame clones appear in the TCRdb table, and some are missing; sequencing was by immunoSEQ multiplex PCR. Counted here are 40,000 to 45,000 clones, approximately 91% occurring once; the ten biggest clones make up under 0.5%. Specimen: CD4+ T cells from peripheral blood mononuclear cells, collected in the second trimester of pregnancy. The receptors derive from a female donor in good health, enrolled as a control in a pregnancy study. Both conserved end residues are part of each CDR3. The order of the fields is D gene, clone size, J gene, V gene, CDR3 protein, CDR3 DNA. The D gene is left open where the match is weak. Some rows mark clone size as missing; the rest say once, few, many or name a class of expanded clone.

- - TRBJ2-7 TRBV28 CASSLLQGYEQYF TGTGCCAGCAGTTTATTACAGGGCTACGAGCAGTACTTC
- once TRBJ2-3 TRBV7-8 CASSLGSPGDTQYF TGTGCCAGCAGCTTAGGGTCACCGGGAGATACGCAGTATTTT
TRBD2 - TRBJ2-3 TRBV10-3 CAISLTGQLLAGATDTQYF TGTGCCATCAGTTTGACAGGGCAGCTTCTAGCGGGAGCGACAGATACGCAGTATTTT
- - TRBJ1-1 TRBV29-1 CSVTLGGAGANTEAFF TGCAGCGTAACCTTGGGGGGAGCGGGGGCGAACACTGAAGCTTTCTTT
- - TRBJ2-1 TRBV2 CASSATSRGEQFF TGTGCCAGCAGCGCTACTTCTCGGGGTGAGCAGTTCTTC
- - TRBJ2-1 TRBV7-9 CASSLGYLNEQFF TGTGCCAGCAGCTTAGGTTACTTAAATGAGCAGTTCTTC
- once TRBJ2-2 TRBV6-5 CASRRSVFPGELFF TGTGCCAGCCGCCGTAGTGTATTTCCCGGGGAGCTGTTTTTT
TRBD1 once TRBJ1-6 TRBV7-9 CASSGGTGGDYNSPLHF TGTGCCAGCAGCGGTGGGACAGGGGGCGACTATAATTCACCCCTCCACTTT
TRBD2 - TRBJ2-2 TRBV9 CASSRRGGTNTGELFF TGTGCCAGCTCCCGGCGGGGGGGGACGAACACCGGGGAGCTGTTTTTT
- - TRBJ2-4 TRBV19 CASSPQGFHSKNIQYF TGTGCCAGTAGTCCTCAGGGATTTCACTCCAAAAACATTCAGTACTTC
- - TRBJ2-7 TRBV7-9 CASSFTAYEQYF TGTGCCAGCAGCTTCACAGCATACGAGCAGTACTTC
- - TRBJ1-1 TRBV5-6 CASSLGEYSDTEVFF TGTGCCAGCAGCTTGGGGGAGTATTCTGACACTGAAGTTTTCTTT
- - TRBJ1-5 TRBV5-1 CASSLSIDQPQHF TGCGCCAGCAGCCTCTCTATAGATCAGCCCCAGCATTTT
- once TRBJ2-5 TRBV5-1 CASSLAGGAYKGETQYF TGCGCCAGCAGCTTGGCCGGGGGTGCCTATAAGGGAGAGACCCAGTACTTC
TRBD1 - TRBJ1-3 TRBV6-6 CASNLRQGLSGNTIYF TGTGCCAGCAATTTACGACAGGGCCTCTCTGGAAACACCATATATTTT
TRBD2 - TRBJ2-3 TRBV15 CATSRDILAGADTQYF TGTGCCACCAGCAGAGATATCCTAGCGGGAGCAGATACGCAGTATTTT
- - TRBJ1-2 TRBV19 CASSDSYGGYTF TGTGCCAGTAGCGACAGCTACGGGGGCTACACCTTC
- - TRBJ2-5 TRBV6-5 CASSYSSGAGTQYF TGTGCCAGCAGTTACTCGTCAGGGGCCGGGACCCAGTACTTC
- - TRBJ2-5 TRBV5-1 CASSLAPGLGETQYF TGCGCCAGCAGCTTGGCCCCAGGGTTGGGGGAGACCCAGTACTTC
- - TRBJ2-7 TRBV15 CATSRDLGQSYEQYF TGTGCCACCAGCAGAGATTTGGGGCAATCCTACGAGCAGTACTTC
TRBD2 once TRBJ2-7 TRBV28 CASSLSGGRALEQYF TGTGCCAGCAGTTTATCAGGCGGGAGGGCGTTAGAGCAGTACTTC
- - TRBJ2-3 TRBV6-5 CASSPYRGADTQYF TGTGCCAGCAGCCCGTACCGCGGGGCAGATACGCAGTATTTT
- - TRBJ1-5 TRBV27 CASSLLQVGQPQHF TGTGCCAGCAGTTTACTGCAGGTGGGTCAGCCCCAGCATTTT
- once TRBJ2-7 TRBV5-1 CASSRPGSYEQYF TGCGCCAGCAGCCGTCCGGGGTCCTACGAGCAGTACTTC
- - TRBJ1-5 TRBV27 CASGFRDPRGNQPQHF TGTGCCAGCGGGTTCCGGGATCCTCGCGGCAATCAGCCCCAGCATTTT
TRBD1 - TRBJ1-2 TRBV9 CASSVAGQGNGYTF TGTGCCAGCAGCGTAGCTGGACAGGGAAATGGCTACACCTTC
- - TRBJ1-1 TRBV7-6 CASRRTENTEAFF TGTGCCAGCAGAAGAACTGAGAACACTGAAGCTTTCTTT
- - TRBJ1-1 TRBV5-1 CASSIQGLVNTEAFF TGCGCCAGCTCCATTCAGGGTTTGGTGAACACTGAAGCTTTCTTT
TRBD1 - TRBJ1-6 TRBV18 CASSPGQGNSPLHF TGTGCCAGCTCACCGGGACAGGGCAATTCACCCCTCCACTTT
- - TRBJ1-4 TRBV4-1 CASSQDRQGTSPTNEKLFF TGCGCCAGCAGCCAAGACCGCCAGGGGACCTCGCCAACTAATGAAAAACTGTTTTTT
TRBD2 - TRBJ2-2 TRBV6-5 CASRWGLAGTGELFF TGTGCCAGCAGGTGGGGACTAGCAGGCACCGGGGAGCTGTTTTTT
TRBD2 - TRBJ2-7 TRBV6-1 CASSQGGEFGEQYF TGTGCCAGCAGTCAGGGAGGGGAGTTCGGCGAGCAGTACTTC
TRBD2 few TRBJ2-7 TRBV4-3 CASSQGWASGSYEQYF TGCGCCAGCAGCCAGGGATGGGCTAGCGGGAGTTACGAGCAGTACTTC
TRBD1 - TRBJ2-7 TRBV18 CASSPGTGNTYEQYF TGTGCCAGCTCACCCGGGACAGGGAACACCTACGAGCAGTACTTC
TRBD1 - TRBJ2-7 TRBV7-9 CASSSQGSYEQYF TGTGCCAGCAGCTCACAGGGGTCCTACGAGCAGTACTTC
- - TRBJ2-5 TRBV5-1 CASSPGGVGETQYF TGCGCCAGCAGCCCCGGCGGGGTTGGGGAGACCCAGTACTTC
TRBD1 - TRBJ2-2 TRBV11-1 CASSQGGRRELFF TGTGCCAGCAGCCAAGGGGGCCGACGGGAGCTGTTTTTT
TRBD1 - TRBJ2-7 TRBV11-2 CASSRQGSSYEQYF TGTGCCAGCAGCCGACAGGGGTCCTCCTACGAGCAGTACTTC
- - TRBJ1-2 TRBV4-2 CASSQEGPYGYTF TGTGCCAGCAGCCAAGAGGGCCCCTATGGCTACACCTTC
TRBD2 - TRBJ2-5 TRBV30 CAWNLGTSGPQETQYF TGTGCCTGGAACCTAGGGACTAGCGGGCCCCAAGAGACCCAGTACTTC
TRBD1 - TRBJ2-7 TRBV27 CASSDGTGVPSYEQYF TGTGCCAGCAGTGACGGGACAGGGGTCCCCTCCTACGAGCAGTACTTC
- - TRBJ2-1 TRBV2 CASRTSYDEQFF TGTGCCAGCAGAACTAGCTATGATGAGCAGTTCTTC
TRBD2 - TRBJ2-5 TRBV28 CASSFSHGTSGPQYF TGTGCCAGCAGTTTCTCACACGGGACTAGCGGGCCCCAGTACTTC
- - TRBJ1-5 TRBV28 CASSQWTASNQPQHF TGTGCCAGCAGTCAATGGACAGCTAGCAATCAGCCCCAGCATTTT
- - TRBJ2-7 TRBV7-3 CASSLDGASYEQYF TGTGCCAGCAGCTTAGATGGGGCCTCCTACGAGCAGTACTTC
- - TRBJ2-7 TRBV7-3 CASSPGLFYEQYF TGTGCCAGCAGCCCTGGACTTTTCTACGAGCAGTACTTC
TRBD2 few TRBJ2-5 TRBV9 CASGGTSGEETQYF TGTGCCAGCGGCGGGACTAGCGGGGAGGAGACCCAGTACTTC